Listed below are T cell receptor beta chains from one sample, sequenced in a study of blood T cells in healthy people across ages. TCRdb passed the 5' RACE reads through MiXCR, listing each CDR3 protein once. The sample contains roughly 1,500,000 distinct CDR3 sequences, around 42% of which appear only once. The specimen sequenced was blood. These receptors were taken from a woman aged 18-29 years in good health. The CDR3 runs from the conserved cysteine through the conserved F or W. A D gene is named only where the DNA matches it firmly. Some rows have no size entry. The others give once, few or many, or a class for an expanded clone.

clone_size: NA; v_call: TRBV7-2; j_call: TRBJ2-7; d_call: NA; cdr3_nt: TGTGCCAGCAGCTTAGTAGGACTGACAAGCTCCTACAATGAGCAGTACTTC; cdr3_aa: CASSLVGLTSSYNEQYF
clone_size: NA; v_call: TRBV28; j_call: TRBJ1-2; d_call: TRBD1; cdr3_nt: TGTGCCAGCAGTTCCTCGAGGACAGGGAGTAGTGGCTACACCTTC; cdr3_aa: CASSSSRTGSSGYTF
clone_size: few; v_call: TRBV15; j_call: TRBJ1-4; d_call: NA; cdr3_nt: TGTGCCACCAGCAGAGATTTAGGGGCGTCTAGTAATGAAAAACTGTTTTTT; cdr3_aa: CATSRDLGASSNEKLFF
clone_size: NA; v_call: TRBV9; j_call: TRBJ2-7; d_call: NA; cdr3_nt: TGTGCCAGCAGCGAGGGCCCAGGGCAGAGCTACGAGCAGTACTTC; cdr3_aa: CASSEGPGQSYEQYF
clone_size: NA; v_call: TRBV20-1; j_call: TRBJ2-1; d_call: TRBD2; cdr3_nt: TGCAGTGCTAGAGCCGGGACTAGCGGCGACAATGAGCAGTTCTTC; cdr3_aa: CSARAGTSGDNEQFF
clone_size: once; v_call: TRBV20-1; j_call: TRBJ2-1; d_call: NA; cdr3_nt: TGCAGTGCCCGGCCAATACAAAGCTCCTACAATGAGCAGTTCTTC; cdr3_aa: CSARPIQSSYNEQFF
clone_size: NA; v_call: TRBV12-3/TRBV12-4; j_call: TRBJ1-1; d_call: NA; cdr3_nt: TGTGCCAGCAGTTTTGGGCGGTACATGAACACTGAAGCTTTCTTT; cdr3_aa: CASSFGRYMNTEAFF
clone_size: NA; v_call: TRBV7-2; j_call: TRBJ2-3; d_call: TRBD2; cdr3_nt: TGTGCCAGCAGCTTGACTAGCGGGTCCCGCACAGATACGCAGTATTTT; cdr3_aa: CASSLTSGSRTDTQYF
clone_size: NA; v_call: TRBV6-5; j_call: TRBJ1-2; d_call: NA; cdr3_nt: TGTGCCAGCAGCTTAACCACAGGGCCTGTCACCTTC; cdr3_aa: CASSLTTGPVTF
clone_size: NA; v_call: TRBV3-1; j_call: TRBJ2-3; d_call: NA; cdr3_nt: TGTGCCAGCAGCCTCGCGGGGGCCAATTCCGCAGATACGCAGTATTTT; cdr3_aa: CASSLAGANSADTQYF
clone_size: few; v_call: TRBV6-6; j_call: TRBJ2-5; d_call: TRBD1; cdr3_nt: TGTGCCAGCACGACAGGGGAAGAGACCCAGTACTTC; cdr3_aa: CASTTGEETQYF
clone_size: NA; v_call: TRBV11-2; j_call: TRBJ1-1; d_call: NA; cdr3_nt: TGTGCCAGCAGCTCCTCTACAGGGTTCGGCACTGAAGCTTTCTTT; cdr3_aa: CASSSSTGFGTEAFF
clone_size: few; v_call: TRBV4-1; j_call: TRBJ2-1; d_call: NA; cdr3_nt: TGCGCCAGCAGCCAAGAGGGGGGAACCTACAATGAGCAGTTCTTC; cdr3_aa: CASSQEGGTYNEQFF
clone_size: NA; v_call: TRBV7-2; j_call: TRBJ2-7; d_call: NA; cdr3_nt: TGTGCCAGCAGCTCAAGCGGGCACTACTACGAGCAGTACTTC; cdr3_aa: CASSSSGHYYEQYF
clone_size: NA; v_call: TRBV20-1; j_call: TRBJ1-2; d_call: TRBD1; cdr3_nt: TGCAGTGCTAGAGATGGGACAGGGGGCCATGGCTACACCTTC; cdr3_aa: CSARDGTGGHGYTF
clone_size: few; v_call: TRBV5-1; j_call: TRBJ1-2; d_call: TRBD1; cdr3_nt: TGCGCCAGCAGCTCCGGTCCCGGGACAGCGGACTATGGCTACACCTTC; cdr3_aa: CASSSGPGTADYGYTF
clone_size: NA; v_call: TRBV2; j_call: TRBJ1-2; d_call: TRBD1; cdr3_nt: TGTGCCAGCAGTGCCACAGGACAGGGGTTCTATGGCTACACCTTC; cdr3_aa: CASSATGQGFYGYTF
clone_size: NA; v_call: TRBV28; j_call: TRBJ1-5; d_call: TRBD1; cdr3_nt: TGTGCCAGCAGTCAGGACAGGGGGTTCGACCAGCCCCAGCATTTT; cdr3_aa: CASSQDRGFDQPQHF
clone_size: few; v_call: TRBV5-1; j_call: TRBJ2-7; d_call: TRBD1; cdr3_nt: TGCGCCAGCAGCTTGACCACAGGGGACGAGCAGTACTTC; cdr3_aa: CASSLTTGDEQYF
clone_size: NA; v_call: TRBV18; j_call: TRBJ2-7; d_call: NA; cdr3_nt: TGTGCCAGCTCACCATTGGAGGCCCTACTAACCTACGAGCAGTACTTC; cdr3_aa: CASSPLEALLTYEQYF
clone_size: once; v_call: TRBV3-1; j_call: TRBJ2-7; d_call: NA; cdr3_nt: TGTGCCAGCAGCAAAGGGGGGGGGGCCTACGAGCAGTACTTC; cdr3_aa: CASSKGGGAYEQYF
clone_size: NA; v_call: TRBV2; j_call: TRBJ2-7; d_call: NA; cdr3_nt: TGTGCCAGCGGGAACAGGGAGAAAGGGTCCTACGAGCAGTACTTC; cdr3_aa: CASGNREKGSYEQYF
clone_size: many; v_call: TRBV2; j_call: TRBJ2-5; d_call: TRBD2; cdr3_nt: TGTGCCAGCAGCCCACTAGCGGCGTACCAAGAGACCCAGTACTTC; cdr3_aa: CASSPLAAYQETQYF
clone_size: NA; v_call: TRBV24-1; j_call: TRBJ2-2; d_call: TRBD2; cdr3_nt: TGTGCCACCACTTCCGCGGGAGCGGGGCTCACCGGGGAGCTGTTTTTT; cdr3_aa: CATTSAGAGLTGELFF
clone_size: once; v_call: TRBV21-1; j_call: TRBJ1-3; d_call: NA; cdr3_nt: TGTGCCAGCAGCAAAGAAGGCCTTTCTAGAAACACCATATATTTT; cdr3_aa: CASSKEGLSRNTIYF
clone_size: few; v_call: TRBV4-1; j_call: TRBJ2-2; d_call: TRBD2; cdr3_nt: TGCGCCAGCAGCCAAGGTGGGACTAGCGGACACACCGGGGAGCTGTTTTTT; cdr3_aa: CASSQGGTSGHTGELFF
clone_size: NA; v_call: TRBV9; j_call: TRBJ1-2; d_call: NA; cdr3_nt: TGTGCCAGCAGCCCCCAGCCGGAGCGCTACACCTTC; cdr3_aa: CASSPQPERYTF
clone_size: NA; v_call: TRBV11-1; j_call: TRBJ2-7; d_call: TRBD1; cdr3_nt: TGTGCCAGCAGCTTTACGGGACAGGTCCCTTACGAGCAGTACTTC; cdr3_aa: CASSFTGQVPYEQYF
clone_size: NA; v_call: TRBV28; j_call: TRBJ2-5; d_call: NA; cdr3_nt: TGTGCCAGCAGTCTCCGACAGGTTCTGGGGCAGTACTTC; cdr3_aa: CASSLRQVLGQYF
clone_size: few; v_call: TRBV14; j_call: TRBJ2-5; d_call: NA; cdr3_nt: TGTGCCAGCAGCCGAAGATCAGCTGGAGAGACCCAGTACTTC; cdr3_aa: CASSRRSAGETQYF
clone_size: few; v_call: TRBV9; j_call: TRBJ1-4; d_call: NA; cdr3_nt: TGTGCCAGCAGCGGTAGGGGCTCCGGGGCAACTAATGAAAAACTGTTTTTT; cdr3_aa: CASSGRGSGATNEKLFF
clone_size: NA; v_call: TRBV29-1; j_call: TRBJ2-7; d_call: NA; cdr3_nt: TGCAGCGTGGGGACTGCCGCCTACGAGCAGTACTTC; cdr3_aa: CSVGTAAYEQYF
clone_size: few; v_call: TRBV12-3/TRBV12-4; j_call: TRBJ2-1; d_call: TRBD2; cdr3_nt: TGTGCCAGCAGTCCCCGGACTAGCGGGTTAAATGAGCAGTTCTTC; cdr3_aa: CASSPRTSGLNEQFF
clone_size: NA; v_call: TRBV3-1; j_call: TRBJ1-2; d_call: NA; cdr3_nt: TGTGCCAGCAGCCAAGCCCTCGCGAGGGGGTTCGGCTACACCTTC; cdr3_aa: CASSQALARGFGYTF
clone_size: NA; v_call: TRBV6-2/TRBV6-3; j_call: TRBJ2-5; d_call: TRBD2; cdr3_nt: TGTGCCAGCGGTACCGGGGGGAACCAAGAGACCCAGTACTTC; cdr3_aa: CASGTGGNQETQYF
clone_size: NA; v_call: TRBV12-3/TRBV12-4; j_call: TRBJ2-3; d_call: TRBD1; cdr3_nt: TGTGCCAGCAGATTCACAGGGGGCGCTTCAGATACGCAGTATTTT; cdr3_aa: CASRFTGGASDTQYF
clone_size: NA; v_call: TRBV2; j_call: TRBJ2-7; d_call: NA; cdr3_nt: TGTGCCAGCAGTGACAGCGGCAGGGGAGACGAGCAGTACTTC; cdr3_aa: CASSDSGRGDEQYF
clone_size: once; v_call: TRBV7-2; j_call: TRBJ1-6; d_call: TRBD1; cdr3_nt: TGTGCCAGCAGCTTACACGGAGACAGGGACTCACCCCTCCACTTT; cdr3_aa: CASSLHGDRDSPLHF
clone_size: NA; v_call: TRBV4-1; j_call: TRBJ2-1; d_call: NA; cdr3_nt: TGCGCCAGCAGCCCCCGGGGGAGCGCGGGTGAGCAGTTCTTC; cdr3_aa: CASSPRGSAGEQFF
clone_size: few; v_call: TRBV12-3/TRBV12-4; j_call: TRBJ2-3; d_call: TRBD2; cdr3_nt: TGTGCCAGCAGTTTACGGGGGGTAGGAATAAATACGCAGTATTTT; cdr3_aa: CASSLRGVGINTQYF
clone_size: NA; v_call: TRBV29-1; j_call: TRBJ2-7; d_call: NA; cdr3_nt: TGCAGCGTTGAAATTGGGCAGCTTTCCTCCTACGAGCAGTACTTC; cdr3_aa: CSVEIGQLSSYEQYF
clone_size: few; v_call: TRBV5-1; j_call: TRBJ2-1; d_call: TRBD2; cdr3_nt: TGCGCCAGCAGCCCGGGGACTAGCGGGAGTAGTTGGACCTACAATGAGCAGTTCTTC; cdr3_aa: CASSPGTSGSSWTYNEQFF
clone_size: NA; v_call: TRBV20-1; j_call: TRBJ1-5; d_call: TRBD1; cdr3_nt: TGCAGTGCTAGAGACGACAGGGGTGATCAGCCCCAGCATTTT; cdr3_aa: CSARDDRGDQPQHF
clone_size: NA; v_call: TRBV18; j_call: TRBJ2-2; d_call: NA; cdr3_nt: TGTGCCAGCCACGGGCCAACACCGAACACCGGGGAGCTGTTTTTT; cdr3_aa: CASHGPTPNTGELFF
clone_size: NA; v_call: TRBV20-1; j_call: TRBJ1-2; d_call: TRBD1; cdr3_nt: TGCAGTGCTAGATTTCAGGGGGGCTATGGCTACACCTTC; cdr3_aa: CSARFQGGYGYTF
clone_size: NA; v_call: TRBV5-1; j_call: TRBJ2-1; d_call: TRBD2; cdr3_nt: TGCGCCAGCAGCCTTAGCGGGAGCCCTCTTTACAATGAGCAGTTCTTC; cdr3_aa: CASSLSGSPLYNEQFF
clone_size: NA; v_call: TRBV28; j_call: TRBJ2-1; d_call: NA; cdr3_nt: TGTGCCAGCACCTTAGGGCAGAGCTCCTACAATGAGCAGTTCTTC; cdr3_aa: CASTLGQSSYNEQFF
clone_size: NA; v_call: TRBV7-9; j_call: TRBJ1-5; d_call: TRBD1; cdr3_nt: TGTGCCAGCAGCTTGGGGGACAGCCAAGATCAGCCCCAGCATTTT; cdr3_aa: CASSLGDSQDQPQHF
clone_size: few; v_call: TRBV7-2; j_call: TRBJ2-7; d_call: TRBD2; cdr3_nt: TGTGCCAGCAGCGACAGGGAGCGGGGGGTCTCCTACGAGCAGTACTTC; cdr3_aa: CASSDRERGVSYEQYF
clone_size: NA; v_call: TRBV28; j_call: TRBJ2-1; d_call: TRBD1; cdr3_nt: TGTGCCAGCAGCCGGTTACCGGGACAGGGGGGGGATGAGCAGTTCTTC; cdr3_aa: CASSRLPGQGGDEQFF
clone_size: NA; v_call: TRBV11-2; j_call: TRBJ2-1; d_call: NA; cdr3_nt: TGTGCCAGCAGCAGTTTCTCGGACAATGAGCAGTTCTTC; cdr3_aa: CASSSFSDNEQFF
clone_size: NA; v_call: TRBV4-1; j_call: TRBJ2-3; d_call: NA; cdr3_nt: TGCGCCAGCAGCCTCCATGGGGCTAACCCTCTCACAGATACGCAGTATTTT; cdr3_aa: CASSLHGANPLTDTQYF
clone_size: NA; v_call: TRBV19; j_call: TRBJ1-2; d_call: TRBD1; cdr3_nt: TGTGCCAGTAGACCACAGGGGCTGTATGGCTACACCTTC; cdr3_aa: CASRPQGLYGYTF
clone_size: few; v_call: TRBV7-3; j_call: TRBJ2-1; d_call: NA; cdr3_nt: TGTGCCAGCAGCCCTAGACCCCTATCCAACAATGAGCAGTTCTTC; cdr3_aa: CASSPRPLSNNEQFF